This T cell receptor (beta chain) was obtained from a study of cytomegalovirus exposure and HLA in healthy donors. Primers included in the PCR were 60 Vbeta and 13 Jbeta primers. This table comes from immunoSEQ multiplex PCR, and its TCRdb copy is limited to in-frame clones, with some not included. The sample holds roughly 74,000 clones, around 76% seen once. The CDR3 has 11 amino acids. Trimming stripped 3 bases from V and 12 bases from J, with 9 bases between. Germline CDR1 KGHSH, CDR2 LQKENI. As to this clone: Its antigen is unidentified.

General study points: The availability of immune exposure information extended only to CMV serostatus. A later analysis linked a missense DCLRE1C variant to TCR beta V- and J-gene trimming.

This clonotype was obtained from a man aged 35-49 years in good health and CMV-seronegative. The chain links TRBV18 to TRBJ2-1; possibly TRBD1 for D (7 bases). The sample was PBMCs. DNA of the CDR3: TGTGCCAGCTCACCCCAGGGGGGGCAGTTCTTC. It yields the protein CASSPQGGQFF.